This T cell receptor (beta chain) appears in the sequencing data of a study of neoadjuvant anti-PD-1 for oral cavity cancer. Across the whole study: Patients without progression got a fourth dose around day 43.

The patients had HPV-negative, locally advanced oral cavity squamous cell carcinoma. Here immunoSEQ multiplex PCR was the method, and the copy in TCRdb shows in-frame clones only, minus some. The repertoire holds tens of thousands of clones, 80% to 90% seen once, with around 3.7% in the top ten. The CDR3 has 11 residues. Germline V gene data show CDR1 as SGDLS and CDR2 as YYNGEE. V lost 10 bases, J lost 3 bases, and 10 bases lay in between. Specimen: PBMCs, collected before nivolumab (anti-PD-1) treatment. J is TRBJ1-2 and V is TRBV9; D is unclear. The clonotype originates from a person aged 35-80 years with oral cavity squamous cell carcinoma. The CDR3 nucleotides read TGTGCCTCCCAAAGGGACTATGGCTACACCTTC. It yields the protein CASQRDYGYTF.